The source of this TCR beta chain is a study of T cells in Graves' hyperthyroidism and ophthalmopathy. About the research overall: Peripheral blood was secured at the point of initial diagnosis, before any treatment. Study observations and caveats: Among clonotypes expanded in thyroid above 0.001, most were also found in blood. Onset of ophthalmopathy came a median roughly 6.9 months after the model predicted it.

RNA transcripts gave rise to amplified TCR beta CDR3 regions. The study used the HTBI primer set for a first-round RT-PCR of the TCR CDR3. TCRdb redid the calling of the multiplex PCR reads with MiXCR, one entry per CDR3 protein. Here the sample spans about 380,000 distinct CDR3 sequences, around 14% being singletons. Between the trimmed V and J ends, which lost 5 bases and 7 bases, there was a span of 12 bases. Per the germline V gene, CDR1 is KGHSH and CDR2 is LQKENI. The CDR3 loop spans 13 amino acids. The sample holds many counts of this clonotype. Its antigen is unidentified. This chain connects TRBV18 to TRBJ2-1; TRBD2 might be the D (6 bases). This sequence was found in a woman in her sixties with Graves' hyperthyroidism. Sequenced input: blood. The CDR3 is CASSLTRFNEQFF. The CDR3 DNA follows: TGTGCCAGCTCATTGACTAGATTTAATGAGCAGTTCTTC. The full variable domain, rest sourced from reference TRBV18 and TRBJ2-1, is NAGVMQNPRHLVRRRGQEARLRCSPMKGHSHVYWYRQLPEEGLKFMVYLQKENIIDESGMPKERFSAEFPKEGPSILRIQQVVRGDSAAYFCASSLTRFNEQFFGPGTRLTVL.